This TCR beta chain was sequenced in a study of blood T cell repertoires in COVID-19. Study at large: Acute and convalescent COVID-19 specimens originated in the United States, Italy and Spain.

Original processing methods: Amplifying reference gene primers gave estimates of nucleated cell counts. Some clones are missing from TCRdb's copy, which holds only in-frame ones; the method was immunoSEQ multiplex PCR. V and J calls and clone size are copied from that table; D and trimming were computed from the DNA. The sample shows 130,000 or so clones, 70% to 80% of them seen only once. The receptor was isolated from a human donor in a cohort sampled during active COVID-19. Sequencing used peripheral blood.

The CDR3 DNA follows: TGTGCCAGCAGGGAGGGGGGGACCAATCAGCCCCAGCATTTT. It encodes CASREGGTNQPQHF. The V gene is TRBV2, the J gene TRBJ1-5; perhaps TRBD1 as D (6 bases). The CDR3 runs 14 residues. Trimming took off 6 bases at V and 3 bases at J, with 12 bases between the two ends. Germline V gene lookup returns CDR1 SNHLY and CDR2 FYNNEI.